The following is a TCR beta chain sequence with its context. What it binds is unknown. This sample stems from a study of response to subunit inactivated influenza vaccine. Overall study results and limits: The authors suggested that few new T cells are recruited per seasonal influenza vaccination.

TCRdb re-analysed the RT-PCR reads in MiXCR, keeping a single row per CDR3 protein. The data hold more than 700,000 distinct CDR3 sequences, with approximately 21% observed a single time. Sequencing used PBMCs from blood, obtained about 5 days after vaccination. This receptor was taken from a man aged 50-59 years who received an inactivated influenza vaccine.

The CDR3, as DNA: TGTGCCAGCAGCGTAGAGGACGCCGGGGAGCTGTTTTTT. It is translated as CASSVEDAGELFF. The genes are TRBV9 and TRBJ2-2; no clear D gene. V lost 0 bases to trimming and J lost 6 bases, with 6 bases between them. CDR3 length equals 13 residues. Germline CDR1 SGDLS, CDR2 YYNGEE.